Below, one T cell receptor (beta chain) is given with its context. V lost 5 bases and J lost 4, with 20 bases in between. CDR3 size: 15 residues. The germline V gene encodes CDR1 SQVTM and CDR2 ANQGSEA. Original data processing: Researchers report that nucleated cell counts were estimated from reference gene primer amplification. TCRdb's table, derived via immunoSEQ multiplex PCR, lists solely in-frame clones and lacks some. V and J calls and clone size are given by that table; D and trimming were obtained from the DNA. The top ten clones hold about 0.8% of a sample with 200,000 or so clones, around nine tenths of them seen once. The data derive from a study of blood T cell repertoires in COVID-19.

The gene calls are TRBV29-1 and TRBJ2-5; D is possibly TRBD2 (6 bases). The sequenced sample consisted of peripheral blood. The source is a man in his sixties with COVID-19, enrolled during active disease. The DNA of the CDR3 is TGCAGCGTTCGGTGGGGGTCAGGGAGGCGAGAGACCCAGTACTTC. This gives the protein CSVRWGSGRRETQYF.